The entry below describes one T cell receptor beta chain. Antigen: not known. The repertoire was sequenced with immunoSEQ multiplex PCR; TCRdb's copy has only in-frame clones and lacks some. The data show some 140,000 clones, approximately 85% seen once. The sample is drawn from a study of T cell responses to AZD1222 COVID-19 vaccine. Findings and limits, study-wide: Spike-specific TCR breadth and depth grew following two AZD1222 doses. Nearly half of spike-specific TCRs reportedly go after variant regions that carry no mutations. Vaccine-associated CD4 TCRs spanned spike, dominant at 160-218 and 743-854.

CDR1 is MGHRA and CDR2 is YSYEKL in the germline V gene. Trimming shortened V by 5 bases and J by 4 bases, and 20 bases separated the two germline ends. This CDR3 has 16 residues. The chain recombines TRBV4-1 with TRBJ1-2, with D unresolved. This receptor was identified in an adult who received the MenACWY meningococcal vaccine as a control. The source material was peripheral blood, sampled 28 days after the second dose of the MenACWY control vaccine. In DNA, the CDR3 is TGCGCCAGCAGCAGAATAGTGGGTGGACTCAGCTATGGCTACACCTTC. Translated: CASSRIVGGLSYGYTF.